This TCR beta chain was captured in a study of control samples from healthy donors and cancer patients. Measured with immunoSEQ multiplex PCR; TCRdb has only the in-frame clones, and not every one. The sample includes roughly 86,000 clones, about nine tenths of them seen just once. The CDR3 runs 14 residues. Trimming at V came to 10 bases and at J to 6 bases, leaving 15 bases not matched to a gene. Germline assignment: CDR1 SNHLY and CDR2 FYNNEI. The rearrangement links TRBV2 to TRBJ2-7; 7 nucleotides match TRBD1. The clonotype originates from a woman under 30 in good health. Sequenced material: blood. CDR3 protein: CATLRDSHLGEQYF. The CDR3, as DNA: TGTGCCACTCTTCGGGACAGCCACTTGGGCGAGCAGTACTTC.